Below, 5 T cell receptor beta chains from the same sample are listed, as sequenced in a study of resident and recirculating memory T cells in vitiligo (dated by TCRdb to the late 2010s). The library was produced with the immunoSEQ multiplex PCR assay. The immuneACCESS repertoire file appears here via TCRdb, limited to in-frame rearrangements. These files lack a portion of the clones; in checked studies, under half of the deficit traces to unresolved V genes, and the cause of the others is not known. Within this sample are 70,000 to 95,000 clones, with 92% of them counted one time only. Together, the top ten hold 5% of the sample. The sample consisted of blood. The receptors were sampled from a male donor with vitiligo.

This chain links TRBV6-1 with TRBJ2-5; TRBD1 agrees at 10 bases. The CDR3 runs 15 residues. The V gene end was trimmed by 7 bases and the J gene end by 5 bases; junction bases not matched to a gene: 10. Germline V CDR1 and CDR2: MNHNS, SASEGT. CDR3 DNA sequence: TGTGCCAGCACCCTGACAGGGGGCGGATCTGAGACCCAGTACTTC. This sequence encodes CASTLTGGGSETQYF.

The chain is built from TRBV19 and TRBJ2-7; TRBD2 agrees at 8 bases. The V gene end was trimmed by 2 bases and the J gene end by 0 bases; junction bases not matched to a gene: 3. The germline gives CDR1 LNHDA, CDR2 SQIVND (reference sequence). CDR3 length: 15 amino acids. The CDR3 is CASSISGGASYEQYF. In DNA, the CDR3 is TGTGCCAGTAGTATAAGCGGGGGCGCCTCCTACGAGCAGTACTTC.

V is TRBV18 and J is TRBJ2-5, with 8 bases lining up with TRBD2. Germline CDR1 reads KGHSH; CDR2 reads LQKENI. V trimming: 4 bases; J trimming: 5 bases; junction bases outside the gene matches: 9. The CDR3 spans 15 residues. The CDR3 DNA reads as TGTGCCAGCTCACGGTCGGGACTAGGGGTTGAGACCCAGTACTTC. Translating it yields CASSRSGLGVETQYF.

The chain uses TRBV28 and TRBJ1-2; TRBD1 might be the D (6 bases). Per germline, CDR1 MDHEN and CDR2 SYDVKM. There are 13 residues in the CDR3. Deletions cut 2 bases from V and 2 bases from J, with 6 bases between. This chain's CDR3 is CASSLGTNYGYTF. The DNA of the CDR3 is TGTGCCAGCAGTTTAGGGACAAACTATGGCTACACCTTC.

The chain uses TRBV4-3 and TRBJ2-7; perhaps TRBD1 as D (6 bases). The CDR3 has 13 residues. With 0 bases removed from V and 3 bases from J, the gap between germline ends came to 6 bases. From germline, CDR1 is LGHNA and CDR2 YSLEER. CDR3 bases: TGCGCCAGCAGCCAAGACAGGGGCTACGAGCAGTACTTC. Protein product: CASSQDRGYEQYF.